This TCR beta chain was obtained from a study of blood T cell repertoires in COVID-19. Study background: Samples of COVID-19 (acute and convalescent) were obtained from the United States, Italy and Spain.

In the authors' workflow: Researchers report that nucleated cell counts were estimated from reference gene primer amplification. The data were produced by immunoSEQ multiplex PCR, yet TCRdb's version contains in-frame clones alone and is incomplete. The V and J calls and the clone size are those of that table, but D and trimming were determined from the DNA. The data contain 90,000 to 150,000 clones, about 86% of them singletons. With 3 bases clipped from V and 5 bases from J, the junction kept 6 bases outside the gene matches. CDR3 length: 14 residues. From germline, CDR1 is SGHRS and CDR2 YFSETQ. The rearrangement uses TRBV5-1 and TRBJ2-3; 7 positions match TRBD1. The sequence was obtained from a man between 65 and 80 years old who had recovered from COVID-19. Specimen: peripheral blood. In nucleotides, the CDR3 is TGCGCCAGCAGCTCAAGACAGGGTGGAGATACGCAGTATTTT. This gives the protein CASSSRQGGDTQYF. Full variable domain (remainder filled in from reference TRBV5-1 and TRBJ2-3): KAGVTQTPRYLIKTRGQQVTLSCSPISGHRSVSWYQQTPGQGLQFLFEYFSETQRNKGNFPGRFSGRQFSNSRSEMNVSTLELGDSALYLCASSSRQGGDTQYFGPGTRLTVL.